This is a list of T cell receptor beta chains from one sample in a study of CD8 T cells in ankylosing spondylitis. Via MiXCR, TCRdb re-called the 5' RACE reads, giving one row per CDR3 protein. The data show roughly 700,000 distinct CDR3 sequences, roughly 19% seen once. Sequencing input: blood, either unsorted or a sorted T cell fraction (not recorded which). These receptors all come from a male donor with ankylosing spondylitis. Each CDR3 is given with its conserved first and last residue. Fields, in order: clone size, V gene, D gene, J gene, CDR3 DNA, CDR3 protein. The D gene is left open where the match is weak. Clone size appears in some rows only: once, few, many, or a class for an expanded clone.

>few|TRBV4-2|TRBD1|TRBJ2-4
TGTGCCAGCAGCCAAGATTCAAGGACAGGGAGCAAAAACATTCAGTACTTC
CASSQDSRTGSKNIQYF
>few|TRBV28|.|TRBJ2-2
TGTGCCAGCAGTTTCAGCTGGACAACACAGAAAGTAACCGGGGAGCTGTTTTTT
CASSFSWTTQKVTGELFF
>.|TRBV18|.|TRBJ2-3
TGTGCCAGCTGCCACGGGATCACAGATACGCAGTATTTT
CASCHGITDTQYF
>.|TRBV10-3|TRBD2|TRBJ2-5
TGTGACATCAAGTCGGGAGGGGAGACCCAGTACTTC
CDIKSGGETQYF
>many|TRBV24-1|.|TRBJ1-2
TGTGCCACCAGTGATCCCGGGACGACCTATGGCTACACCTTC
CATSDPGTTYGYTF
>many|TRBV4-2|.|TRBJ1-2
TGTGCCAGCAGCCAAGTGGTAGGGGAGAGGAATGGCTACACCTTC
CASSQVVGERNGYTF
>.|TRBV5-1|.|TRBJ2-5
TGCGCCAGCAGCTTGGCCCGAAACGCCCAAGAGACCCAGTACTTC
CASSLARNAQETQYF
>.|TRBV7-2|.|TRBJ2-2
TGTGCCAGCAGCTTAGTATCGGGCAGCTCCGCCGGGGAGCTGTTTTTT
CASSLVSGSSAGELFF
>many|TRBV12-3/TRBV12-4|.|TRBJ2-7
TGTGCCAGCAGTTTAGTCGATGGTCCTGGGCAGTACTTC
CASSLVDGPGQYF
>.|TRBV30|.|TRBJ2-7
TGTGCCTGGAGTGTAAAGGATTCCTCCTACGAGCAGTACTTC
CAWSVKDSSYEQYF
>many|TRBV5-1|TRBD1|TRBJ1-1
TGTGCCAGCAGTCTCCGGACAGGGGAGAACACTGAAGCTTTCTTT
CASSLRTGENTEAFF
>many|TRBV15|.|TRBJ2-2
TGTGCCACCAGCAGAGGTCGGCCGCCGAACACCGGGGAGCTGTTTTTT
CATSRGRPPNTGELFF
>.|TRBV3-1|.|TRBJ2-3
TGTGCCAGCAGCCATATAGCGGATACGCAGTATTTT
CASSHIADTQYF
>few|TRBV5-1|.|TRBJ2-5
TGCGCCAGCAGCTTAGGCGCGACGGGGTTGGAGACCCAGTACTTC
CASSLGATGLETQYF
>.|TRBV5-1|TRBD1|TRBJ1-1
TGCGCCAGCAGCTGGGGGGGACAGGGAGAAACTGAAGCTTTCTTT
CASSWGGQGETEAFF
>.|TRBV4-3|TRBD1|TRBJ2-7
TGCGCCAGCAGCTGGGACAGGGACCTTTCGGGAGAGCAGTACTTC
CASSWDRDLSGEQYF
>.|TRBV2|.|TRBJ1-1
TGTGCCAGCAGTGAGGGACGGAAGAACACTGAAGCTTTCTTT
CASSEGRKNTEAFF
>.|TRBV5-1|.|TRBJ1-4
TGCGCCAGCAGCTTGGAGGGACGGACTAATGAAAAACTGTTTTTT
CASSLEGRTNEKLFF
>few|TRBV19|TRBD2|TRBJ2-7
TGTGCCAGTAGCCCCCCGCCGGGGGGGGCTCAGTACTTC
CASSPPPGGAQYF
>.|TRBV13|.|TRBJ2-7
TGTGCCAGCAGCCCTGGGGGGCGGGGCGTCTACGAGCAGTACTTC
CASSPGGRGVYEQYF
>few|TRBV12-3/TRBV12-4|.|TRBJ2-3
TGTGCCAGCAGTCCCCTACAAGGGGATACGCAGTATTTT
CASSPLQGDTQYF
>few|TRBV4-3|TRBD2|TRBJ2-1
TGCGCCAGCAGCCAGACCGGGACTAGTCGAGACAATGAGCAGTTCTTC
CASSQTGTSRDNEQFF
>.|TRBV15|TRBD1|TRBJ2-5
TGTGCCACCAGCAGAGATCGGGACAGGGGTGCGGTGGACCAGTACTTC
CATSRDRDRGAVDQYF
>few|TRBV18|.|TRBJ2-7
TGTGCCAGCTCCCTTGCAGGGACCATAGGGGGCGAGCAGTACTTC
CASSLAGTIGGEQYF
>.|TRBV29-1|TRBD2|TRBJ2-3
TGCAGCGTTACGCGACTAGCGGGGGGTACAGATACGCAGTATTTT
CSVTRLAGGTDTQYF
>.|TRBV21-1|.|TRBJ1-2
TGTGCCAGCAGCACGCACGCCCCTCGTCCGGACAGGCGCCACTATGGCTACACCTTC
CASSTHAPRPDRRHYGYTF
>.|TRBV5-1|TRBD2|TRBJ2-2
TGCGCCAGCAGCTTGTTCGCGGGAGCGAACACCGGGGAGCTGTTTTTT
CASSLFAGANTGELFF
>.|TRBV7-9|.|TRBJ2-1
TGTGCCAGCAGCTTAGTAAGGTTCAATGAGCAGTTCTTC
CASSLVRFNEQFF
>.|TRBV20-1|.|TRBJ2-7
TGCAGTGCTCCGGGACGCCGCTCCTACGAGCAGTACTTC
CSAPGRRSYEQYF
>.|TRBV5-1|TRBD1|TRBJ1-6
TGCGCCAGCAGCTTGGAACCGACAGGGGAGGGTTCACCCCTCCACTTT
CASSLEPTGEGSPLHF
>.|TRBV20-1|TRBD2|TRBJ2-3
TGCAGTGCGATCCTAGCGGGAGCTACAGATACGCAGTATTTT
CSAILAGATDTQYF
>few|TRBV6-1|.|TRBJ1-1
TGTGCCGCAAGCGGGGGCAGCGGCACTGAAGCTTTCTTT
CAASGGSGTEAFF
>few|TRBV11-3|TRBD2|TRBJ2-3
TGTGCCAGCAGCTCAGCGGGGGTTAGCACAGATACGCAGTATTTT
CASSSAGVSTDTQYF
>.|TRBV28|.|TRBJ1-4
TGTGCCAGCAGTTTACCTGGGGACCATGAAAAACTGTTTTTT
CASSLPGDHEKLFF
>few|TRBV12-3/TRBV12-4|.|TRBJ2-1
TGTGCCAGCAGCCTGATCGCGGGCAATGAGCAGTTCTTC
CASSLIAGNEQFF
>.|TRBV2|TRBD1|TRBJ1-2
TGTGCCAGCATCCGACAGGGGAACTATGGCTACACCTTC
CASIRQGNYGYTF
>few|TRBV6-1|.|TRBJ2-5
TGTGCCAGCAGTACCCTACAGGGAAGGGAGACCCAGTACTTC
CASSTLQGRETQYF
>few|TRBV25-1|.|TRBJ2-3
TGTGCCAGCAGTGCCCCTAGCGACACAGATACGCAGTATTTT
CASSAPSDTDTQYF
>.|TRBV7-9|.|TRBJ1-1
TGTGCCAGCAGCTTACGGTCAGGGTGGAACACTGAAGCTTTCTTT
CASSLRSGWNTEAFF
>.|TRBV21-1|.|TRBJ2-7
TGTGCCAGCAGCATGGGTCATTACGAGCAGTACTTC
CASSMGHYEQYF
>.|TRBV12-3/TRBV12-4|TRBD1|TRBJ1-4
TGTGCCAGCACCACCCCGGGACAGGGACCTAATGAAAAACTGTTTTTT
CASTTPGQGPNEKLFF
>.|TRBV5-4|.|TRBJ1-1
TGTGCCAGCAGCTTCCGGGACGGACTGAACACTGAAGCTTTCTTT
CASSFRDGLNTEAFF
>few|TRBV6-5|TRBD2|TRBJ2-7
TGTGCCAGCAGTTACGGGGCGGGAGCCTACGAGCAGTACTTC
CASSYGAGAYEQYF
>few|TRBV6-2/TRBV6-3|TRBD1|TRBJ2-7
TGTGCCAGCATCCCGTGGGGCAGGGGGCCTTACGAGCAGTACTTC
CASIPWGRGPYEQYF
>.|TRBV29-1|.|TRBJ2-1
TGCAGCGTTGTCCCCTGGGAAAGCAATGAGCAGTTCTTC
CSVVPWESNEQFF
>few|TRBV12-3/TRBV12-4|.|TRBJ2-2
TGTGCCAGCAGCCCACCCGGGCGCACCGGGGAGCTGTTTTTT
CASSPPGRTGELFF
>.|TRBV15|.|TRBJ2-3
TGTGCCACCAGCAGAGATCGTGGCCTATCCTCTAGCACAGATACGCAGTATTTT
CATSRDRGLSSSTDTQYF
>.|TRBV29-1|.|TRBJ2-7
TGCAGCGTTGAAGACGAAGGGGGTCCCGACTACGAGCAGTACTTC
CSVEDEGGPDYEQYF
>.|TRBV5-1|.|TRBJ1-6
TGCGCCAGCAGCCCGGCGGGGCAGGATAATTCACCCCTCCACTTT
CASSPAGQDNSPLHF
>few|TRBV4-3|TRBD2|TRBJ2-1
TGCGCCAGCAGCCAAGCGGCGGCGGGAGTAATTATTGAGCAGTTCTTC
CASSQAAAGVIIEQFF
>.|TRBV4-2|TRBD2|TRBJ2-1
TGTGCCAGCAGCCGCGCCGGGACTAGCGATTACAATGAGCAGTTCTTC
CASSRAGTSDYNEQFF
>few|TRBV12-3/TRBV12-4|.|TRBJ1-2
TGTGCCAGCACCACTTGGGGGAAAGGCTACACCTTC
CASTTWGKGYTF
>few|TRBV24-1|TRBD1|TRBJ2-5
TGTGCCACCAGTGAGGGCGGGACAGGGGCTCAGGTAGAGACCCAGTACTTC
CATSEGGTGAQVETQYF
>.|TRBV11-2|.|TRBJ2-1
TGTGCCAGCAGCTTAGGAGGTCGGTCCGAGCAGTTCTTC
CASSLGGRSEQFF
>.|TRBV18|.|TRBJ1-2
TGTGCCAGCTCACCACCGGGGCCGGGGCAGAGCTATGGCTACACCTTC
CASSPPGPGQSYGYTF
>few|TRBV12-3/TRBV12-4|.|TRBJ2-1
TGTGCCAGCAGTTTACCTAGCACCTATGAGCAGTTCTTC
CASSLPSTYEQFF
>few|TRBV3-1|.|TRBJ2-3
TGTGCCAGCAGCCAAGAGTTGCACGGTTACACAGATACGCAGTATTTT
CASSQELHGYTDTQYF
>.|TRBV20-1|TRBD2|TRBJ2-2
TGCAGTGCCAGCGAACCTACTAGCGGGAGGGAAGCCACCGGGGAGCTGTTTTTT
CSASEPTSGREATGELFF
>few|TRBV20-1|TRBD1|TRBJ2-4
TGCAGTGCTCCAGACAGGGGTAGGCCCAAAAACATTCAGTACTTC
CSAPDRGRPKNIQYF
>few|TRBV3-1|TRBD2|TRBJ2-5
TGTGCCAGCAGCCTAAGCGGGGATTACCAAGAGACCCAGTACTTC
CASSLSGDYQETQYF